The 20 T cell receptor beta chains below were found in one sample sequenced in a study of T cell changes during pregnancy in multiple sclerosis (dated by TCRdb to about 2019). Libraries were built with the immunoSEQ multiplex PCR assay. TCRdb re-hosts the immuneACCESS table, in-frame sequences only. Its copies lack some clones; in the studies checked, an unresolved V gene accounts for under half of them, and the cause for the rest is not known. The sample records 50,000 to 65,000 clones, 80% to 95% of which are singletons. Clones ranked in the top ten supply about 0.9% of the sample. Sequencing was performed on peripheral blood, taken in the first trimester of pregnancy. The origin of the receptors is a female donor with multiple sclerosis, enrolled in a pregnancy study.

The chain uses TRBV4-3 and TRBJ2-5; D possibly corresponds to TRBD2 (6 bases). V lost 0 bases and J lost 5, with 13 bases in between. This CDR3 is 15 amino acids long. CDR1 and CDR2 from the germline V gene are LGHNA and YSLEER. As DNA, the CDR3 is TGCGCCAGCAGCCAAGATACTGGGGGGTGGGAGACCCAGTACTTC. Translating it yields CASSQDTGGWETQYF.

V is TRBV6-6 and J is TRBJ1-3, with D perhaps matching TRBD1 (5 bases). This CDR3 spans 14 amino acids. V lost 5 bases, J lost 2 bases, and 10 bases lay in between. Germline CDR1 MNHNY, CDR2 SVGAGI (reference sequence). This chain's CDR3 is CASSKGVAGNTIYF. For the CDR3, the DNA is TGTGCCAGCAGTAAAGGGGTTGCTGGAAACACCATATATTTT.

The genes are TRBV2 and TRBJ2-1, with 13 bases fitting TRBD2. The CDR3 is 15 residues long. CDR1 and CDR2 (germline): SNHLY, FYNNEI. Trimming removed 11 bases from V and 7 bases from J; junction bases left unmatched: 11. The CDR3 nucleotides read TGTGCCTCACAGGGAACTAGCGGGGGGGGTAATGAGCAGTTCTTC. This encodes CASQGTSGGGNEQFF.

V usage is TRBV7-2 and J usage is TRBJ2-7; TRBD2 might be the D (5 bases). Germline CDR1 and CDR2: SGHTA and FQGNSA. This CDR3 has 13 amino acids. Trimming pared 4 bases from V and 3 bases from J, leaving 10 bases between. CDR3 sequence: CASSSGLGYEQYF. Written as DNA, the CDR3 is TGTGCCAGCAGCTCAGGACTGGGCTACGAGCAGTACTTC.

This clone was observed a single time. The V gene is TRBV11-2, the J gene TRBJ1-2; D is unresolved. Per the germline V gene, CDR1 is SGHAT and CDR2 is FQNNGV. With 3 bases removed from V and 4 bases from J, the gap between germline ends came to 9 bases. The CDR3 is 13 residues long. The chain's CDR3 is CASSFGVTYGYTF. The DNA for the CDR3 is TGTGCCAGCAGCTTCGGGGTTACCTATGGCTACACCTTC.

V usage is TRBV9 and J usage is TRBJ1-5, with a tentative D call TRBD1 (6 bases). The CDR3 runs 15 residues. Trimming pared 3 bases from V and 0 bases from J, leaving 10 bases between. Germline V lookup: CDR1 SGDLS, CDR2 YYNGEE. The CDR3, as DNA: TGTGCCAGCAGCGCGGACAGCTATAGCAATCAGCCCCAGCATTTT. It is translated as CASSADSYSNQPQHF.

The chain has TRBV9 and TRBJ2-7; 10 positions match TRBD2. V dropped 0 bases and J dropped 5; count of bases not matched to a gene: 5. This CDR3 is 15 amino acids long. CDR1 SGDLS and CDR2 YYNGEE come from the germline V gene. The CDR3 reads CASSVGGTSGDEQYF. The CDR3, as DNA: TGTGCCAGCAGCGTAGGTGGAACTAGCGGGGACGAGCAGTACTTC.

This clone was observed a single time. The chain links TRBV23-1 to TRBJ2-7, with D maybe TRBD1 (7 bases). TRBV23-1 is an ORF, with its function uncertain. CDR3 length: 13 residues. CDR3 sequence: CAIMTGTSYEQYF. CDR3 bases: TGCGCTATCATGACAGGGACTTCCTACGAGCAGTACTTC.

CDR3 protein: CASTHRQQAGDRGEQYF. CDR3 DNA: TGTGCCAGCACCCACCGTCAACAGGCGGGGGACCGGGGCGAGCAGTACTTC. The chain combines TRBV2 with TRBJ2-7; 7 bases align to TRBD2. The CDR3 contains 17 residues. Germline V gene data show CDR1 as SNHLY and CDR2 as FYNNEI. J was trimmed by 6 bases and V by 7 bases; bases with no gene match: 21.

The chain carries TRBV19 and TRBJ1-1; D may be TRBD1 (5 bases). This CDR3 spans 14 amino acids. V was shortened by 7 bases and J by 1 base, with 13 bases between the two germline ends. The germline CDR1 and CDR2 sequences are LNHDA and SQIVND (reference sequence). The CDR3 bases are TGTGCCAGTACCCTAGGGGTTGAGAACACTGAAGCTTTCTTT. Its translation is CASTLGVENTEAFF. Variable domain in full (rest from reference TRBV19 and TRBJ1-1): DGGITQSPKYLFRKEGQNVTLSCEQNLNHDAMYWYRQDPGQGLRLIYYSQIVNDFQKGDIAEGYSVSREKKESFPLTVTSAQKNPTAFYLCASTLGVENTEAFFGQGTRLTVV.

The chain has TRBV5-6 and TRBJ2-5; 10 bases are shared with TRBD1. V lost 3 bases and J lost 5; bases outside the gene matches: 4. Germline-derived CDR1 and CDR2 are SGHDT and YYEEEE. CDR3 length: 14 amino acids. The CDR3 DNA reads as TGTGCCAGCAGCTCATGGGACAGGGGTGAGACCCAGTACTTC. Protein: CASSSWDRGETQYF.

The CDR3 nucleotides read TGTGCCAGCAGCCCACAGGGGCCCCAGAACACCGGGGAGCTGTTTTTT. This encodes CASSPQGPQNTGELFF. This sequence joins TRBV7-8 and TRBJ2-2; 7 positions agree with TRBD1. Germline V lookup: CDR1 SGHVS, CDR2 FQNEAQ. V was pared by 5 bases and J by 1 base, with 7 bases of the junction left unmatched. This CDR3 region has 16 residues.

The chain combines TRBV5-6 with TRBJ2-5, with D possibly being TRBD1 (8 bases). Trimming cost V 1 base and J 5 bases, with 15 bases left between them. Germline values: CDR1 SGHDT, CDR2 YYEEEE. The CDR3 covers 15 residues. The CDR3 DNA is TGTGCCAGCAGCTTGCCCCACAGGGGGGGCGAGACCCAGTACTTC. Protein sequence: CASSLPHRGGETQYF. The variable domain in full, with the rest retrieved from reference TRBV5-6 and TRBJ2-5, is DAGVTQSPTHLIKTRGQQVTLRCSPKSGHDTVSWYQQALGQGPQFIFQYYEEEERQRGNFPDRFSGHQFPNYSSELNVNALLLGDSALYLCASSLPHRGGETQYFGPGTRLLVL.

This clone has only one observation. The rearrangement joins TRBV29-1 to TRBJ1-1; D may be TRBD1 (5 bases). The CDR3 has 13 amino acids. The germline V gene encodes CDR1 SQVTM and CDR2 ANQGSEA. The V and J ends lost 7 bases and 0 bases respectively, with 12 bases between them. The CDR3, as DNA: TGCAGCGCCGCGGGACGGATGAACACTGAAGCTTTCTTT. Translating it yields CSAAGRMNTEAFF.

The chain recombines TRBV7-8 with TRBJ2-7, with unresolved D. Deletions cut 1 base from V and 2 bases from J, with 9 bases between. The CDR3 length is 14 residues. CDR1 is SGHVS and CDR2 is FQNEAQ in the germline V gene. CDR3 protein: CASSLGESPYEQYF. In nucleotides, the CDR3 is TGTGCCAGCAGCTTAGGAGAAAGCCCCTACGAGCAGTACTTC.

This chain uses TRBV19 with TRBJ2-1, with 9 bases fitting TRBD1. V trimming: 9 bases; J trimming: 3 bases; junction bases outside the gene matches: 9. The CDR3 is made up of 15 amino acids. Germline-derived CDR1 and CDR2 are LNHDA and SQIVND (reference sequence). CDR3: CASANTGGNYNEQFF. The CDR3 DNA reads TGTGCCAGCGCTAACACAGGGGGCAACTACAATGAGCAGTTCTTC.

This chain connects TRBV5-5 to TRBJ1-1; D not certain. Deletions cut 1 base from V and 8 bases from J, with 6 bases between. The CDR3 is 11 amino acids. The germline V gene has CDR1 SGHKS and CDR2 YYEKEE (reference sequence). The CDR3: CASSLMGEAFF. The CDR3 DNA sequence: TGTGCCAGCAGCTTGATGGGCGAAGCTTTCTTT.

The J gene is TRBJ1-4, the V gene TRBV7-6, with D unclear. The germline CDR1 and CDR2 sequences are SGHVS and FNYEAQ. CDR3 size: 14 residues. V was pared by 1 base and J by 8 bases, with 11 bases between. This CDR3 reads CASSLGKTPEKLFF. CDR3 DNA sequence: TGTGCCAGCAGCTTAGGGAAGACACCAGAAAAACTGTTTTTT.

This clone was recorded once. V usage is TRBV29-1 and J usage is TRBJ2-7; 7 bases are a match to TRBD1. The V and J ends lost 7 bases and 2 bases, in that order; junction bases with no gene match: 8. Per germline, CDR1 SQVTM and CDR2 ANQGSEA. This CDR3 comprises 13 residues. CDR3 sequence reads: CSAVDRTAYEQYF. The CDR3 coding sequence is TGCAGCGCCGTGGACAGGACCGCCTACGAGCAGTACTTC.

The rearrangement uses TRBV7-3 and TRBJ1-3; 7 positions match TRBD1. This CDR3 contains 14 residues. The germline gives CDR1 SGHTA, CDR2 FQGTGA. The V and J ends lost 5 bases and 2 bases, in that order; junction bases with no gene match: 3. The CDR3 bases are TGTGCCAGCAGCGAGGGGGCTCCTGGAAACACCATATATTTT. Its translation: CASSEGAPGNTIYF. Full variable domain (remainder filled in from reference TRBV7-3 and TRBJ1-3): GAGVSQTPSNKVTEKGKYVELRCDPISGHTALYWYRQSLGQGPEFLIYFQGTGAADDSGLPNDRFFAVRPEGSVSTLKIQRTERGDSAVYLCASSEGAPGNTIYFGEGSWLTVV.